This T cell receptor beta chain was captured in a study of blood T cell repertoires in COVID-19. The data were produced by immunoSEQ multiplex PCR, yet TCRdb's version contains in-frame clones alone and is incomplete. The sample includes roughly 410,000 clones, 70% to 90% of them seen just once. The germline V gene encodes CDR1 MDHEN and CDR2 SYDVKM. CDR3 size: 14 residues. Trimming took 5 bases from V and 5 from J, leaving 12 bases between them. This sequence originates from a man aged 40-49 years with acute or convalescent COVID-19. The specimen sequenced was peripheral blood. The chain is built from TRBV28 and TRBJ2-2; TRBD1 might be the D (6 bases). The CDR3 reads CASSVPGVTGELFF. CDR3 coding DNA: TGTGCCAGCAGTGTTCCAGGGGTTACCGGGGAGCTGTTTTTT.